The 15 T cell receptor beta chains presented below share a single source sample, sequenced in a study of T cell responses to AZD1222 COVID-19 vaccine. This table comes from immunoSEQ multiplex PCR, and its TCRdb copy is limited to in-frame clones, with some not included. The sample includes about 150,000 clones, 70% to 90% seen only once; the top ten take 5.5% to 8.5%. Source: peripheral blood, taken after recovery from COVID-19. The origin of the receptors is an adult who had recovered from COVID-19.

The chain couples TRBV27 to TRBJ2-3; D may be TRBD2 (5 bases). This CDR3 is built from 14 residues. V was shortened by 3 bases and J by 6 bases, with 13 bases between the two germline ends. In germline, CDR1 is MNHEY, CDR2 SMNVEV (reference sequence). The CDR3 bases are TGTGCCAGCAGTTTTCGGAGGATCAACGATACGCAGTATTTT. Encoded protein: CASSFRRINDTQYF.

J is TRBJ1-4 and V is TRBV14; D may be TRBD1 (5 bases). This CDR3 spans 13 amino acids. CDR1 and CDR2 (germline): SGHDN, FVKESK. With 5 bases removed from V and 6 bases from J, the gap between germline ends came to 10 bases. In DNA, the CDR3 is TGTGCCAGCAGCTTCCAGGGCGATGAAAAACTGTTTTTT. It translates to CASSFQGDEKLFF.

As for this clone: A much larger clone sits a single nucleotide away, making a read error possible. Other DNA sequences in the sample encode the same CDR3. The chain links TRBV3-1 (or the pseudogene TRBV3-2) to TRBJ2-5, with D uncertain. CDR1 and CDR2 (germline): LGHDT, YNNKEL (reference sequence). The CDR3 is made up of 13 amino acids. The CDR3 nucleotides read TGTGCCAGCAGCCCCATGGTCCAAGAGACCCAATACTTC. Translation gives CASSPMVQETQYF.

CDR3 loop: CASSSPSGIRSEQYF. CDR3 sequence (DNA): TGTGCCAGCAGTTCCCCCTCAGGGATCCGGTCCGAGCAGTACTTC. J is TRBJ2-7 and V is TRBV28, with a weak D call TRBD1 (5 bases). Germline V lookup: CDR1 MDHEN, CDR2 SYDVKM. The CDR3 is 15 amino acids. V lost 4 bases, J lost 6 bases, and 19 bases lay in between.

The chain has TRBV7-2 and TRBJ2-3, with 14 bases identical to TRBD2. J was trimmed by 7 bases and V by 5 bases; bases with no gene match: 8. There are 16 residues in the CDR3. Per germline, CDR1 SGHTA and CDR2 FQGNSA. The chain's CDR3 is CASSPTGTSGGYTQYF. The CDR3 DNA reads as TGTGCCAGCAGCCCCACCGGGACTAGCGGGGGTTATACGCAGTATTTT.

The J gene is TRBJ2-7, the V gene TRBV20-1; D is perhaps TRBD2 (6 bases). The CDR3 loop spans 14 amino acids. With 3 bases removed from V and 0 bases from J, the gap between germline ends came to 12 bases. Germline CDR1 reads DFQATT; CDR2 reads SNEGSKA (reference sequence). CDR3 DNA: TGCAGTGCTAGTGGCGGGGATAGCTCCTACGAGCAGTACTTC. Encoded protein: CSASGGDSSYEQYF.

The J gene is TRBJ1-2, the V gene TRBV28; D remains ambiguous. Germline values: CDR1 MDHEN, CDR2 SYDVKM. Trimming took 1 base from V and 2 from J, leaving 5 bases between them. This CDR3 region has 13 residues. The CDR3, as DNA: TGTGCCAGCAGTTTATTAGGGAACTATGGCTACACCTTC. Encoded protein: CASSLLGNYGYTF.

This rearrangement joins TRBV7-2 to TRBJ1-1; D gene unclear. Trimming shortened V by 1 base and J by 1 base, and 10 bases separated the two germline ends. CDR3 length: 15 amino acids. Germline V gives CDR1 SGHTA, CDR2 FQGNSA. CDR3 in DNA: TGTGCCAGCAGCTTAGGTCCAAACAGGAACACTGAAGCTTTCTTT. Protein product: CASSLGPNRNTEAFF.

This clone was detected once. The chain joins TRBV15 to TRBJ2-7; 7 bases align to TRBD2. CDR3 length equals 13 residues. V lost 8 bases, J lost 4 bases, and 8 bases stayed unmatched. The germline V gene encodes CDR1 LNHNV and CDR2 YYDKDF (reference sequence). The CDR3 loop is CATAGGVYYEQYF. CDR3 in DNA: TGTGCCACCGCTGGGGGGGTCTATTACGAGCAGTACTTC.

The rearrangement links TRBV4-3 to TRBJ2-5, with 8 bases aligning to TRBD2. CDR1 is LGHNA and CDR2 is YSLEER in the germline V gene. This CDR3 is built from 15 residues. V was clipped by 4 bases and J by 1 base; unmatched bases: 5. The CDR3 sequence is CASSLGGGLQETQYF. CDR3 sequence (DNA): TGCGCCAGCAGCCTCGGGGGGGGCCTCCAAGAGACCCAGTACTTC.

CDR3 sequence: CSARSDDTQYF. CDR3 coding DNA: TGCAGTGCTAGATCCGACGATACGCAGTATTTT. V gene TRBV20-1 combines with J gene TRBJ2-3; D remains unclear. The CDR3 spans 11 residues. Germline V gene data show CDR1 as DFQATT and CDR2 as SNEGSKA (reference sequence). Trimming stripped 2 bases from V and 6 bases from J, with 6 bases between.

The gene calls are TRBV6-5 and TRBJ1-5, with D possibly TRBD1 on 5 matching bases. Trimming pared 7 bases from V and 3 bases from J, leaving 13 bases between. Germline V gene lookup returns CDR1 MNHEY and CDR2 SVGAGI. CDR3 length: 14 residues. The CDR3 DNA follows: TGTGCCAGCACCCCGACAGCGGCCAATCAGCCCCAGCATTTT. Protein sequence: CASTPTAANQPQHF.

In this sample, this clone turned up a few times. The rearrangement uses TRBV6-4 and TRBJ2-1, with 9 bases that match TRBD2. V lost 0 bases to trimming and J lost 5 bases; unmatched junction nucleotides: 5. Germline CDR1 is MRHNA and CDR2 is SNTAGT. This CDR3 region has 16 residues. In DNA form, the CDR3 reads TGTGCCAGCAGTGACTCGGCGGGAGGGCCTAACAATGAGCAGTTCTTC. Amino acid sequence: CASSDSAGGPNNEQFF.

The J gene is TRBJ2-7, the V gene TRBV5-6; tentatively, D is TRBD1 (5 bases). The CDR3 spans 17 residues. With 1 base removed from V and 0 bases from J, the gap between germline ends came to 17 bases. CDR1 and CDR2 from the germline V gene are SGHDT and YYEEEE. The CDR3 coding sequence is TGTGCCAGCAGCTTGTATAGTGTGGACATTAACTCCTACGAGCAGTACTTC. Its protein is CASSLYSVDINSYEQYF.

The chain employs TRBV2 and TRBJ1-2; 10 bases map to TRBD1. V gave up 9 bases and J gave up 0 bases; unmatched junction bases: 4. CDR1 is SNHLY and CDR2 is FYNNEI in the germline V gene. The CDR3 totals 14 residues. This CDR3 is CARQTGGSNYGYTF. CDR3 sequence (DNA): TGTGCCAGACAGACAGGGGGCTCTAACTATGGCTACACCTTC. Together with reference TRBV2 and TRBJ1-2, the CDR3 gives the full variable domain: EPEVTQTPSHQVTQMGQEVILRCVPISNHLYFYWYRQILGQKVEFLVSFYNNEISEKSEIFDDQFSVERPDGSNFTLKIRSTKLEDSAMYFCARQTGGSNYGYTFGSGTRLTVV.